This TCR beta chain appears in the sequencing data of a study of cytomegalovirus exposure and HLA in healthy donors. Method: immunoSEQ multiplex PCR; TCRdb's copy keeps in-frame clones and lacks some. The table lists 55,000 to 80,000 clones, about 95% of them singletons. Germline CDR1 is SGHRS and CDR2 is YFSETQ. Deletions cut 2 bases from V and 4 bases from J, with 13 bases between. This CDR3 region has 14 residues. The chain links TRBV5-1 to TRBJ2-7, with D possibly matching TRBD2 (5 bases). This TCR derives from a woman aged 18-35 years in good health and CMV-seropositive. The sample taken for sequencing was PBMCs. This chain's CDR3 is CASSFGLSLYEQYF. Here the CDR3 DNA reads TGCGCCAGCAGCTTCGGACTTTCCCTTTACGAGCAGTACTTC.